The rows below give T cell receptor beta chains drawn from one sample of a study of T cell repertoires in cytomegalovirus infection. TCRdb fed the reads into MiXCR, producing one record per CDR3 protein. The table has 200,000 to 300,000 distinct CDR3 sequences, about 13% seen once. Sequencing was done on a sample of PBMCs. These receptors came from a human donor in good health (CMV status not recorded). Some clones in this sample may be carry-over from other donors' samples. Both conserved end residues are part of each CDR3. D genes are given only for firm matches. Clone size is stated in some rows and not others, as once, few, many or a class when expanded.

j_call d_call v_call clone_size cdr3_nt cdr3_aa
TRBJ2-3 NA TRBV28 few TGTGCCAGCAGTCCGGGGACCCGCCGAGGGGATACGCAGTATTTT CASSPGTRRGDTQYF
TRBJ2-1 TRBD2 TRBV7-3 many TGTGCCAGCAGCCTATTAGGACGGGAGGCCCAGCTCTCCTACAATGAGCAGTTCTTC CASSLLGREAQLSYNEQFF
TRBJ2-2 TRBD2 TRBV28 few TGTGCCAGCGCCAAATTTGTTCTAGCGGGAGCCGCCGGGGAGCTGTTTTTT CASAKFVLAGAAGELFF
TRBJ2-7 NA TRBV4-1 NA TGCGCCAGCAGCCAAGTCACGGAGACCGAGCAGTACTTC CASSQVTETEQYF
TRBJ2-3 NA TRBV15 NA TGTGCCACCAGCAGTTACGCAGATACGCAGTATTTT CATSSYADTQYF
TRBJ1-4 TRBD1 TRBV19 NA TGTGCCAGTAGCCGGGACAGGCCAACTAATGAAAAACTGTTTTTT CASSRDRPTNEKLFF
TRBJ2-3 TRBD2 TRBV29-1 NA TGCAGCGATATCCTAGCGGCAGATACGCAGTATTTT CSDILAADTQYF
TRBJ2-1 TRBD2 TRBV6-6 few TGTGCCAGCAGTCTACCACTAGCGGGAGGCTATGAGCAGTTCTTC CASSLPLAGGYEQFF
TRBJ1-5 NA TRBV5-6 many TGTGCCAGCAGCTTGAACAAGGATCAGCCCCAGCATTTT CASSLNKDQPQHF
TRBJ1-4 NA TRBV4-2 few TGTGCCAGCAGCCCGTCGTTGATTAATGAAAAACTGTTTTTT CASSPSLINEKLFF
TRBJ2-7 NA TRBV7-2 many TGTGCCAGCAGTCGACAGTCCGACTACGAGCAGTACTTC CASSRQSDYEQYF
TRBJ1-1 NA TRBV2 NA TGTGCCAGCAGTGAATTCGCAACCTCCTCTGAAGCTTTCTTT CASSEFATSSEAFF
TRBJ2-2 TRBD2 TRBV5-1 few TGCGCCACCGGACTAGCGGGAGCCGGGGAGCTGTTTTTT CATGLAGAGELFF
TRBJ2-2 NA TRBV7-8 many TGTGCCAGCAGCCAAAGACAGATGTCGAACACCGGGGAGCTGTTTTTT CASSQRQMSNTGELFF
TRBJ1-2 NA TRBV28 NA TGTGCCAGCAGTTACCCCGGTGGGTCCGGTAGCTATGGCTACACCTTC CASSYPGGSGSYGYTF
TRBJ1-5 NA TRBV7-2 NA TGTGCCAGCAGCTTATATTGGGGTCAGCCCCAGCATTTT CASSLYWGQPQHF
TRBJ2-1 NA TRBV7-4 NA TGTGCCAGCAGCACTAGTTTTGAGCAGTTCTTC CASSTSFEQFF
TRBJ2-1 NA TRBV29-1 NA TGCAGCACAGATGGGACGGACAATGAGCAGTTCTTC CSTDGTDNEQFF
TRBJ2-5 NA TRBV20-1 many TGCAGTGCTAGGGCCCCGGGGGCGGGGGAGACCCAGTACTTC CSARAPGAGETQYF
TRBJ2-3 NA TRBV29-1 many TGCAGCGTTGAGGATCAGGGAGCAGATACGCAGTATTTT CSVEDQGADTQYF
TRBJ1-1 TRBD1 TRBV7-9 few TGTGCCAGCAGCTTGGACAGGGTCAGGACTGAAGCTTTCTTT CASSLDRVRTEAFF
TRBJ2-5 TRBD1 TRBV20-1 many TGCAGTGCTAGGTCCGGGACAGGGGGATTGGAGACCCAGTACTTC CSARSGTGGLETQYF